A selection of T cell receptor beta chains follows, all from one sample in a study of molecular identifiers for immune sequencing clone quantification. One entry per CDR3 protein results from TCRdb running MiXCR on the PCR reads. The sample has over 600,000 distinct CDR3 sequences, 15% to 20% seen once. The sample taken for sequencing was naive CD8+ T cells from blood, with Jurkat cell RNA spiked in. The receptors originated from a human donor in good health. Some libraries in this study had Jurkat cell RNA spiked in. Each CDR3 is given with its conserved first and last residue. Fields, in order: CDR3 DNA, CDR3 protein, J gene, V gene, clone size, D gene. The D gene is left open where the match is weak. Where a row states a size, it is once, few, many or the class of an expanded clone; other rows omit it.

TGTGCCAGCAGCTGGTTCGCGGATATGAACACTGAAGCTTTCTTT	CASSWFADMNTEAFF	TRBJ1-1	TRBV7-9	.	.
TGTGCCAGCACCCTCGAAACGGGGGCTCTCGAGCAGTACTTC	CASTLETGALEQYF	TRBJ2-7	TRBV7-9	many	.
TGCGCCAGGGTTCACGCCGGGGTCTCTGGGGCCAACGTCCTGACTTTC	CARVHAGVSGANVLTF	TRBJ2-6	TRBV4-3	many	.
TGTGCCAGCAGTTACAACCCGCACGACACAATCCTTGGGGGCGAGCAGTACTTC	CASSYNPHDTILGGEQYF	TRBJ2-7	TRBV6-6	many	.
TGTGCCAGTAGTATTCTCCTCGGCAGGGGGGAAACGATTTACGAGCAGTACTTC	CASSILLGRGETIYEQYF	TRBJ2-7	TRBV19	.	.
TGCGCCAGCAGTCACAGGTCGGCAGGGTTGGATCAGCCCCAGCATTTT	CASSHRSAGLDQPQHF	TRBJ1-5	TRBV23-1	many	.
TGTGCCGGCAGCTTAGGACTAGCGGGCTTGGGGGATGAGCAGTTCTTC	CAGSLGLAGLGDEQFF	TRBJ2-1	TRBV7-2	once	TRBD2
TGTGCCAGCAGTGACGTCGGGGCTCAGCCCCAGCATTTT	CASSDVGAQPQHF	TRBJ1-5	TRBV2	many	.
TGCGCCAGCGGCCAAGATTGGTCTCTCACTAACATTCAGTACTTC	CASGQDWSLTNIQYF	TRBJ2-4	TRBV4-3	.	.
TGTGCCAGCAGTTACTCGTCAGGGGGCAATCAGCCCCAGCATTTT	CASSYSSGGNQPQHF	TRBJ1-5	TRBV6-5	many	.
TGTGCCAGCGGGGAGTTAGATACGCAGTATTTT	CASGELDTQYF	TRBJ2-3	TRBV6-2/TRBV6-3	many	.
TGTGCCAGCAGCGTTACAGGGGATTCGTGGGAGCAGTACTTC	CASSVTGDSWEQYF	TRBJ2-7	TRBV9	few	TRBD1
TGTGCCAGTAGTATCGCCACTAGCACAGATACGCAGTATTTT	CASSIATSTDTQYF	TRBJ2-3	TRBV19	.	.
TGTGCCATCAGTCCACCACAGGGGATCAATGAGCAGTTCTTC	CAISPPQGINEQFF	TRBJ2-1	TRBV10-3	few	TRBD1
TGTGCCAGCAGCATCGGCCTTGGACTGTTTTTT	CASSIGLGLFF	TRBJ1-4	TRBV5-6	.	.
TGCGCCAGCAGCGGCCGGACTAGCGGGGGGGCCTTGAATGAGCAGTTCTTC	CASSGRTSGGALNEQFF	TRBJ2-1	TRBV5-1	.	TRBD2
TGCGCCAGCAGCCAAGATCCTAGCCCCACATCGGGAGATACGCAGTATTTT	CASSQDPSPTSGDTQYF	TRBJ2-3	TRBV4-1	many	.
TGTGCCACCAGTGGAGACACCAGCTCTGGGGCCAACGTCCTGACTTTC	CATSGDTSSGANVLTF	TRBJ2-6	TRBV24-1	many	.
TGTGCCAGCAGTTTCACAAGCGGGGGGCGAGAGGATGAAAAACTGTTTTTT	CASSFTSGGREDEKLFF	TRBJ1-4	TRBV28	many	.
TGTGCCAGCAATCCCCTAGGTGGGGGAACTAATGAAAAACTGTTTTTT	CASNPLGGGTNEKLFF	TRBJ1-4	TRBV28	many	.
TGTGCCAGCAGTTTATCCGCGGCTAGCGTGCACGAGCAGTACTTC	CASSLSAASVHEQYF	TRBJ2-7	TRBV27	many	.
TGTGCCAGCTTTTCACCGGGACAGGGCCCTGAGGAGCAGTACTTC	CASFSPGQGPEEQYF	TRBJ2-7	TRBV6-5	.	TRBD1
TGTGCCAGCAGCTTACGGGATCCCTGGGTTGAGCAGTATTTT	CASSLRDPWVEQYF	TRBJ2-3	TRBV7-6	many	.
TGTGCCAGCAGCTTAGCAGCGGGCGAGAGCTACGGGCAGTACTTC	CASSLAAGESYGQYF	TRBJ2-7	TRBV7-6	once	.
TGTGCCAGCAGCAGATTCGGGGATTCGCCTTACAATGAGCAGTTCTTC	CASSRFGDSPYNEQFF	TRBJ2-1	TRBV3-1	few	.
TGCGCCAGCGGGACGGACGGGTATAGCAATCAGCCCCAGCATTTT	CASGTDGYSNQPQHF	TRBJ1-5	TRBV10-2	few	.
TGTGCCAGTAGTATTGGACGGATAGATACGCAGTATTTT	CASSIGRIDTQYF	TRBJ2-3	TRBV19	many	.
TGCAGCGTCGAGCACCAAGCGGGTCCGCTAGATGAGCGGTTCTTC	CSVEHQAGPLDERFF	TRBJ2-1	TRBV29-1	.	.
TGTGCCAGCAGTTACTCGGGGCAGTTAGCCTACGAGCAGTACTTC	CASSYSGQLAYEQYF	TRBJ2-7	TRBV6-5	many	.
TGTGCCAGCAGTTTGCTCCCCTTTCCCTCCGGCAATGAGCAGTTCTTC	CASSLLPFPSGNEQFF	TRBJ2-1	TRBV27	.	.
TGCGCCAGCAGCCAAGATCCGGCGGGGGGCACAGATACGCAGTATTTT	CASSQDPAGGTDTQYF	TRBJ2-3	TRBV4-3	few	TRBD2
TGTGCCAGCAGCTTAGAAGTGTCGGTCAGGGGACGAGTGTACGAGCAGTACTTC	CASSLEVSVRGRVYEQYF	TRBJ2-7	TRBV7-9	many	.
TGTGCCAGCACCCCGATGGCAGGGGGTGCATATAGCAATCAGCCCCAGCATTTT	CASTPMAGGAYSNQPQHF	TRBJ1-5	TRBV28	many	TRBD1
TGTGCCAGCAGTTTGTACAGGGCGGGCGAGCAGTACTTC	CASSLYRAGEQYF	TRBJ2-7	TRBV12-3/TRBV12-4	many	.
TGCGCCAGCAGCGACGGACAGGGGGCGGCTCTCGAGCAGTACTTC	CASSDGQGAALEQYF	TRBJ2-7	TRBV5-1	many	TRBD1
TGTGCCAGCAGCCGGACAGATAGCAATCAGCCCCAGCATTTT	CASSRTDSNQPQHF	TRBJ1-5	TRBV7-9	many	.
TGTGCCAGCAGTTTATTAGGGGTTGAAGGTGCCGGGGAGCTGTTTTTT	CASSLLGVEGAGELFF	TRBJ2-2	TRBV27	many	.
TGCAGTGCTCAAGGACTAGCGGGGGCCCTCTACGAGCAGTACTTC	CSAQGLAGALYEQYF	TRBJ2-7	TRBV20-1	many	TRBD2
TGTGCCAGCAGTTTTAGCGCGAACAAAAACATTCAGTACTTC	CASSFSANKNIQYF	TRBJ2-4	TRBV28	many	.
TGTGCCAGCAGTTTGCTTGGGCTAGCGGGAGGTACAGATACGCAGTATTTT	CASSLLGLAGGTDTQYF	TRBJ2-3	TRBV27	few	TRBD2
TGTGCCAGCAGCTCTTCGGCCTTTAGTACAACTAATGAAAAACTGTTTTTT	CASSSSAFSTTNEKLFF	TRBJ1-4	TRBV7-8	many	.
TGCAGTGCAACCTCCGGGACTAGCAGATACGAGCAGTACTTC	CSATSGTSRYEQYF	TRBJ2-7	TRBV20-1	many	TRBD2
TGTGCCAGCAGCTTAGGGAGGGTGAGCTCCTACGAGCAGTACTTC	CASSLGRVSSYEQYF	TRBJ2-7	TRBV7-2	few	.
TGTGCCAGCAGTCTGAGGACAGGGGTCCACGAGCAGTACTTC	CASSLRTGVHEQYF	TRBJ2-7	TRBV27	.	TRBD1
TGTGCCAGCAGTGGCGTCCGGGAGGCAGGGGCTAGCACAGATACGCAGTATTTT	CASSGVREAGASTDTQYF	TRBJ2-3	TRBV12-3/TRBV12-4	many	.
TGTGCCAGCAGCTTGGTACGCAACGGCGGCTATGGCTACACCTTC	CASSLVRNGGYGYTF	TRBJ1-2	TRBV5-6	many	.
TGCGCCAGCAGCTCGTTCGGCCCCTGGGATACGCAGTATTTT	CASSSFGPWDTQYF	TRBJ2-3	TRBV5-1	many	.
TGCGCCGGCAGCCAAGATTTGTCTAGCGGGAGTTACGAGCAGTACTTC	CAGSQDLSSGSYEQYF	TRBJ2-7	TRBV4-3	.	TRBD2